These T cell receptor beta chains were read from a single sample in a study of CD8 T cells in Susac syndrome. MiXCR, run by TCRdb on the immunoSEQ multiplex PCR reads, gives a single entry per CDR3 protein. In the table there are 150,000 to 200,000 distinct CDR3 sequences, 91% of which are singletons. The material sequenced was CD4+ T cells from PBMCs. The receptors originated from a human donor with Susac syndrome. The CDR3 runs from the conserved cysteine through the conserved F or W. A D gene is named only where the DNA matches it firmly. Size values are once, few and many counts, or a class for expanded clones, and some rows have none.

j_call d_call clone_size v_call cdr3_aa cdr3_nt
TRBJ2-5 . . TRBV3-1 CASSHHKETQYF TGTGCCAGCAGCCATCATAAAGAGACCCAGTACTTC
TRBJ2-1 . . TRBV7-8 CASSVDRYNEQFF TGTGCCAGCAGCGTAGACAGATACAATGAGCAGTTCTTC
TRBJ2-1 . . TRBV7-9 CASSSTDTYNEQFF TGTGCCAGCAGCTCGACGGACACGTACAATGAGCAGTTCTTC
TRBJ2-7 TRBD1 few TRBV19 CASGMDRGNEQYF TGTGCCAGTGGGATGGACAGGGGGAACGAGCAGTACTTC
TRBJ1-2 . . TRBV20-1 CSAAGLYGYTF TGCAGTGCTGCCGGGCTTTATGGCTACACCTTC
TRBJ1-2 TRBD1 . TRBV12-3/TRBV12-4 CASSLGTGDGYTF TGTGCCAGCAGTTTAGGGACAGGGGATGGCTACACCTTC
TRBJ2-3 TRBD2 . TRBV3-1 CASATSGGDTQYF TGTGCCAGCGCGACTAGCGGGGGGGATACGCAGTATTTT
TRBJ2-7 TRBD2 . TRBV11-2 CASSLGGGRGGSYEQYF TGTGCCAGCAGCTTAGGGGGCGGGAGGGGAGGATCCTACGAGCAGTACTTC
TRBJ1-1 TRBD1 . TRBV7-9 CASSFQAGGAEAFF TGTGCCAGCAGCTTTCAGGCAGGGGGCGCAGAAGCTTTCTTT
TRBJ2-1 . . TRBV11-2 CASSSGRFAGPYNEQFF TGTGCCAGCAGCTCTGGGAGATTCGCGGGGCCCTACAATGAGCAGTTCTTC
TRBJ1-4 TRBD1 few TRBV19 CASRGQGDEKLFF TGTGCCAGTAGGGGACAGGGGGATGAAAAACTGTTTTTT
TRBJ2-3 . . TRBV20-1 CSARQGGATDTQYF TGCAGTGCTAGACAGGGGGGGGCTACAGATACGCAGTATTTT
TRBJ1-1 . . TRBV12-3/TRBV12-4 CASSFEVFQAFF TGTGCCAGCAGTTTTGAGGTTTTCCAAGCTTTCTTT
TRBJ2-7 . . TRBV11-2 CASRDAFRTYEQYF TGTGCCAGCAGGGATGCGTTCCGAACCTACGAGCAGTACTTC
TRBJ2-3 . . TRBV5-1 CASSYLGGGSTDTQYF TGCGCCAGCAGCTACCTAGGGGGGGGCAGCACAGATACGCAGTATTTT
TRBJ2-1 . . TRBV6-1 CASSEVVGVSNEQFF TGTGCCAGCAGTGAAGTGGTGGGAGTGTCGAATGAGCAGTTCTTC